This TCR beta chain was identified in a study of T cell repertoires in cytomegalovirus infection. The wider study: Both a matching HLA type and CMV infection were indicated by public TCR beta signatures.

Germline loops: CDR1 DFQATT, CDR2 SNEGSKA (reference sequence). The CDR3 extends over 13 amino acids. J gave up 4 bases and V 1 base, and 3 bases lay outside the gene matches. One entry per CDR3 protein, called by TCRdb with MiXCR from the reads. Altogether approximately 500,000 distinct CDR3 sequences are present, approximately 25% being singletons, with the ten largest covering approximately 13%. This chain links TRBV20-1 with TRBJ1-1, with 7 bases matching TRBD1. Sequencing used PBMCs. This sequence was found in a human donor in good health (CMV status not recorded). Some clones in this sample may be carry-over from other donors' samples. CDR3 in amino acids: CSARVAGGTEAFF. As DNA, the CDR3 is TGCAGTGCTAGAGTGGCAGGGGGCACTGAAGCTTTCTTT.